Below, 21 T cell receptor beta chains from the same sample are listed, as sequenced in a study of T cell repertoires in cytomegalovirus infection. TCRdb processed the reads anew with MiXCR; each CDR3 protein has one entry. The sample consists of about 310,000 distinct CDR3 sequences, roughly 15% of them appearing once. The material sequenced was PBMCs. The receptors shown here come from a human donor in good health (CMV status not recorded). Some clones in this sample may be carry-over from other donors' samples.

The CDR3 DNA reads as TGTGCCAGCAGTTTTCGGGGTCAGGGGGCTGAAGCTTTCTTT. As protein: CASSFRGQGAEAFF. V gene TRBV12-3 or TRBV12-4 combines with J gene TRBJ1-1, with 7 bases matching TRBD1. V was clipped by 3 bases and J by 6 bases; unmatched bases: 7. The CDR3 runs 14 residues.

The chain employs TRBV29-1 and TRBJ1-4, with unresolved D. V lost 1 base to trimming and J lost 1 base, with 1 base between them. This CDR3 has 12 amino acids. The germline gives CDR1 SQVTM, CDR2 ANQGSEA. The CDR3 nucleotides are TGCAGCGTTGAAGGAACTAATGAAAAACTGTTTTTT. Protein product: CSVEGTNEKLFF.

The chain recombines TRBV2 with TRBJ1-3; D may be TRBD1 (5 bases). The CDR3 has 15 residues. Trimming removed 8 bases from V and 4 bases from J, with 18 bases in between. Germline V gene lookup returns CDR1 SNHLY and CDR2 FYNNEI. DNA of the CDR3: TGTGCCAGCCGGCCCAGCAGGGTGTTCGGAAACACCATATATTTT. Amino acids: CASRPSRVFGNTIYF.

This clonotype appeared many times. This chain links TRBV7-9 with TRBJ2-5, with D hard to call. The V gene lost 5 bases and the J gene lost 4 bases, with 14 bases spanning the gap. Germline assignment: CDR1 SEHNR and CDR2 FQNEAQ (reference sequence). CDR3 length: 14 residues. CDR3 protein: CASSRLLGIETQYF. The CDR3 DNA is TGTGCCAGCAGCCGGCTTCTAGGGATAGAGACCCAGTACTTC.

DNA for the CDR3: TGTGCCAGCAGTTACCGCAGCGGGGGGGCTCGCGAGCAGTTCTTC. This codes for CASSYRSGGAREQFF. This sequence joins TRBV6-2 or TRBV6-3 and TRBJ2-1, with TRBD2 matching 10 bases. The CDR3 consists of 15 residues. With V trimmed by 2 bases and J by 10 bases, 8 bases remained unmatched. The V gene's germline CDR1 is MNHEY and CDR2 SVGEGT.

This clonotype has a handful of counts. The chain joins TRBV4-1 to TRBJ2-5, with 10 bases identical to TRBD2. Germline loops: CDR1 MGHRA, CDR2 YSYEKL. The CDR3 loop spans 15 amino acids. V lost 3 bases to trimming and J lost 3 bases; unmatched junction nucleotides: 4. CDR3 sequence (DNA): TGCGCCAGCAGCCATACGGGACTAGCGAAAGAGACCCAGTACTTC. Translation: CASSHTGLAKETQYF.

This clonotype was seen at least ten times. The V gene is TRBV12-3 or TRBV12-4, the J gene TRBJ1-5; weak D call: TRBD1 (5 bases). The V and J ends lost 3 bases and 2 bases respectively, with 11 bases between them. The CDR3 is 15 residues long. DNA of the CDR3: TGTGCCAGCAGTTTCGGGGGGGGTGGCAATCAGCCCCAGCATTTT. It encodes CASSFGGGGNQPQHF.

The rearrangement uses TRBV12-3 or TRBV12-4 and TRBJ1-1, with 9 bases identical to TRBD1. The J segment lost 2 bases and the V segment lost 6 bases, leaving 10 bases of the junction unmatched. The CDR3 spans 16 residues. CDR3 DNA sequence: TGTGCCAGCAGCCCTAACAGGGGGCAGGGAAACACTGAAGCTTTCTTT. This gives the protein CASSPNRGQGNTEAFF.

The CDR3 loop reads CASSIGPPNNYGYTF. CDR3 DNA sequence: TGTGCCAGTAGTATAGGACCTCCCAATAACTATGGCTACACCTTC. The J gene is TRBJ1-2, the V gene TRBV19, with D uncertain. Germline V gene lookup returns CDR1 LNHDA and CDR2 SQIVND (reference sequence). V lost 1 base to trimming and J lost 1 base, with 10 bases between them. The CDR3 spans 15 residues. Together with reference TRBV19 and TRBJ1-2, the CDR3 gives the full variable domain: DGGITQSPKYLFRKEGQNVTLSCEQNLNHDAMYWYRQDPGQGLRLIYYSQIVNDFQKGDIAEGYSVSREKKESFPLTVTSAQKNPTAFYLCASSIGPPNNYGYTFGSGTRLTVV.

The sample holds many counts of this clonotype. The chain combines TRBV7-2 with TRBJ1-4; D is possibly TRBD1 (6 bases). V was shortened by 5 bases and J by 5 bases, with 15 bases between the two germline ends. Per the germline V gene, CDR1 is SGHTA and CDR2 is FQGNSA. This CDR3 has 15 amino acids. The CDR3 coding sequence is TGTGCCAGCAGCCCCGGGGGGCGAGGGAATGAAAAACTGTTTTTT. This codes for CASSPGGRGNEKLFF.

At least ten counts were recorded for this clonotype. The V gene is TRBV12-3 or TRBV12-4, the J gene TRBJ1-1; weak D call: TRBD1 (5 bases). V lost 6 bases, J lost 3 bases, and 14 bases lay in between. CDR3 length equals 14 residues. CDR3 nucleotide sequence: TGTGCCAGCAGAACGGGACCCTTGGACACTGAAGCTTTCTTT. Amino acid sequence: CASRTGPLDTEAFF.

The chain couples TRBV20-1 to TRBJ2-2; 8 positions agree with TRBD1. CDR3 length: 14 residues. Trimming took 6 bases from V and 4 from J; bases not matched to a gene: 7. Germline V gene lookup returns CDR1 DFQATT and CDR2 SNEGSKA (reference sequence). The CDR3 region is CSALDRESTGELFF. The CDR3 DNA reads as TGCAGTGCCCTGGACAGGGAGAGCACCGGGGAGCTGTTTTTT.

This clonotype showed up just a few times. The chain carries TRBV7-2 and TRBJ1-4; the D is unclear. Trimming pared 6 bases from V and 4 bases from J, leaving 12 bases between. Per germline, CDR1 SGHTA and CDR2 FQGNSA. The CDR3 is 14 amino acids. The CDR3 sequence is CASSLRSYNEKLFF. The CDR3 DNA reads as TGTGCCAGCAGTCTCAGGTCATATAATGAAAAACTGTTTTTT.

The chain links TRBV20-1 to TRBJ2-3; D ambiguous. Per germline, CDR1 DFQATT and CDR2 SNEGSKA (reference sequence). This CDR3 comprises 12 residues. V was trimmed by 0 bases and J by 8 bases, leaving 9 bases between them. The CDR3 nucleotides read TGCAGTGCTAGAGATGCAGGCCTTACGCAGTATTTT. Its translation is CSARDAGLTQYF.

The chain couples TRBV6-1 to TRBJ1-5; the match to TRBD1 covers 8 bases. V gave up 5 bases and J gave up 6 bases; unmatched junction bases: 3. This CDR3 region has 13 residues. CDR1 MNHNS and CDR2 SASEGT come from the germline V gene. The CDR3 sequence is CASSRTGIQPQHF. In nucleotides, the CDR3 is TGTGCCAGCAGTAGGACAGGGATTCAGCCCCAGCATTTT.

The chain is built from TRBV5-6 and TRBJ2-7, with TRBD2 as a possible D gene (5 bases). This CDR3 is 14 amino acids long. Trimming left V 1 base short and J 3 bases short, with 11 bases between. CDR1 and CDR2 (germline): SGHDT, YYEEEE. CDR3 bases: TGTGCCAGCAGCTTGCAAGCGGCGGGCTACGAGCAGTACTTC. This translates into CASSLQAAGYEQYF.

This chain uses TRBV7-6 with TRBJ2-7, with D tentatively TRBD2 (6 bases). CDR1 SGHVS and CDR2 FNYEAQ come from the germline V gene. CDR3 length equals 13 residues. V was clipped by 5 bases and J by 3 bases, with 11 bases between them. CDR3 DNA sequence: TGTGCCAGCAGCACGGGACTCAGCTACGAGCAGTACTTC. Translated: CASSTGLSYEQYF.

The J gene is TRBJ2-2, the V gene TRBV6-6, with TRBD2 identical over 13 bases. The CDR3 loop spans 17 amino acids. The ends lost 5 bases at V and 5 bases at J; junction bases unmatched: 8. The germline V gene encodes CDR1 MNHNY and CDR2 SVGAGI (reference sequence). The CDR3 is CASSVRTSGGETGELFF. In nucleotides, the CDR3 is TGTGCCAGCAGTGTACGGACTAGCGGGGGTGAGACCGGGGAGCTGTTTTTT.

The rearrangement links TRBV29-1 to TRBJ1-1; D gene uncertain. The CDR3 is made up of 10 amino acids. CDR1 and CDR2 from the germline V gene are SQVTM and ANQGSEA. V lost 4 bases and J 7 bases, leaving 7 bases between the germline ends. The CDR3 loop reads CSVVSVEAFF. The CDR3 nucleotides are TGCAGCGTTGTTTCGGTTGAAGCTTTCTTT.

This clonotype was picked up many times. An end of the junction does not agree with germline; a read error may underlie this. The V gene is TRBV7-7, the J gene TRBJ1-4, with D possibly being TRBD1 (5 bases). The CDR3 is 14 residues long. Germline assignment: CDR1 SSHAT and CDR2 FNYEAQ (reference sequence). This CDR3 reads CASSSGHGSEKLFF. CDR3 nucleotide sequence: TGTGCTAGCAGCTCGGGGCACGGGAGCGAAAAACTGTTTTTT.

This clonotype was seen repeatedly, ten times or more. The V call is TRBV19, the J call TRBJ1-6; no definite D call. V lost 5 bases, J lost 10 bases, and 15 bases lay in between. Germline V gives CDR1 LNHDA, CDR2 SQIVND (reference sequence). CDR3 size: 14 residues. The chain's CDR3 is CASSLGRRESPLHF. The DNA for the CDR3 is TGTGCCAGTAGTCTAGGTCGGAGGGAGTCACCCCTCCACTTT.